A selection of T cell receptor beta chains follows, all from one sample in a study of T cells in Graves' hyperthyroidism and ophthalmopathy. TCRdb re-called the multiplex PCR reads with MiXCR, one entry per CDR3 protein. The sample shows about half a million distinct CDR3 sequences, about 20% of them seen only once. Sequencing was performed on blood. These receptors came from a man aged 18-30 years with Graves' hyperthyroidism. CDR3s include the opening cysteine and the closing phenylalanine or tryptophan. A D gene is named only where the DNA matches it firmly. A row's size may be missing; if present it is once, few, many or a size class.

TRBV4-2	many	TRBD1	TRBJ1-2	CATAPTGSNYGYTF	TGTGCCACCGCCCCGACAGGGAGTAACTATGGCTACACCTTC
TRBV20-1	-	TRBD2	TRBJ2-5	CSARDLSGGEREGMYQETQYF	TGCAGTGCTAGAGATCTGAGCGGGGGCGAGAGGGAAGGGATGTACCAAGAGACCCAGTACTTC
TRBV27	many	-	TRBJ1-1	CASGLLGAEAFF	TGTGCCAGCGGCCTTTTGGGCGCTGAAGCTTTCTTT
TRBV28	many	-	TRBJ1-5	CASSPHSDNQPQHF	TGTGCCAGCAGTCCACACAGTGACAATCAGCCCCAGCATTTT
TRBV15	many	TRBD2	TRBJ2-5	CATEGGAGGGETQYF	TGTGCCACCGAGGGGGGAGCGGGGGGAGGAGAGACCCAGTACTTC
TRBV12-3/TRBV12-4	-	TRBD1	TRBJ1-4	CASRANRGREKLFF	TGTGCCAGCAGGGCGAACAGGGGGCGCGAAAAACTGTTTTTT
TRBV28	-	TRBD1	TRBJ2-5	CASRTGGLVGETQYF	TGTGCCAGCAGGACAGGGGGCTTGGTAGGAGAGACCCAGTACTTC
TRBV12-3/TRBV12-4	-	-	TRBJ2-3	CASSLRPGAMSTDTQYF	TGTGCCAGCAGTTTACGGCCGGGGGCCATGAGCACAGATACGCAGTATTTT
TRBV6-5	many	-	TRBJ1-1	CASSYSSLGTEAFF	TGTGCCAGCAGTTACTCATCCCTAGGGACTGAAGCTTTCTTT
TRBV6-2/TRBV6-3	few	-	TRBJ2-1	CASSYFQVYNEQFF	TGTGCCAGCAGTTACTTTCAGGTCTACAATGAGCAGTTCTTC
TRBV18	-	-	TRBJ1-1	CASSPERFTEAFF	TGTGCCAGCTCACCAGAGAGGTTCACTGAAGCTTTCTTT
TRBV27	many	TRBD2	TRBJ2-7	CASGLAGGSLEQYF	TGTGCCAGCGGACTAGCGGGGGGATCCCTCGAGCAGTACTTC
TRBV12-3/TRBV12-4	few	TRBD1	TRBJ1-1	CASSSRTGPTEAFF	TGTGCCAGCAGTTCTAGGACAGGCCCCACTGAAGCTTTCTTT
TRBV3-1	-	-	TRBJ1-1	CASSVAATEAFF	TGTGCCAGCAGCGTTGCGGCCACTGAAGCTTTCTTT
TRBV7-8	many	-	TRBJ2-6	CASSFTGANVLTF	TGTGCCAGCAGCTTCACTGGGGCCAACGTCCTGACTTTC
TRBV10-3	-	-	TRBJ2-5	CAISERETQYF	TGTGCCATCAGTGAGAGGGAGACCCAGTACTTC
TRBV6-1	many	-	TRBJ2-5	CASGYKETQYF	TGTGCCAGCGGTTACAAAGAGACCCAGTACTTC
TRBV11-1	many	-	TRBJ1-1	CASSPRPPTRQLEAFF	TGTGCCAGCAGCCCCCGGCCCCCCACCAGACAGCTTGAAGCTTTCTTT
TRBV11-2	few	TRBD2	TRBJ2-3	CASSYPDDGGTSTDTQYF	TGTGCCAGCAGCTACCCCGATGACGGGGGGACTAGCACAGATACGCAGTATTTT
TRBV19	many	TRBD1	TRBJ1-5	CASRPTRGGWAWPQHF	TGTGCCTCGAGGCCCACCAGGGGGGGCTGGGCATGGCCCCAGCATTTT
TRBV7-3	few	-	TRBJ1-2	CASSQGPNYGYTF	TGTGCCAGCAGCCAAGGACCTAACTATGGCTACACCTTC
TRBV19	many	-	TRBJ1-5	CASNHLQGESNQPQHF	TGTGCCAGCAACCATTTACAGGGAGAGAGCAATCAGCCCCAGCATTTT
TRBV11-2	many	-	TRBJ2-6	CASSTLPKGANVLTF	TGTGCCAGCAGCACCCTCCCAAAGGGGGCCAACGTCCTGACTTTC
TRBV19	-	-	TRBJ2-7	CASRSVGSYEQYF	TGTGCCAGTAGATCAGTGGGTTCCTACGAGCAGTACTTC
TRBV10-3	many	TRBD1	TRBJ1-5	CAISESIGQANQPQHF	TGTGCCATCAGTGAGTCGATCGGACAGGCCAATCAGCCCCAGCATTTT
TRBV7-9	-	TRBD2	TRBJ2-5	CASSLGLAGYETQYF	TGTGCCAGCAGCTTAGGACTAGCGGGGTACGAGACCCAGTACTTC
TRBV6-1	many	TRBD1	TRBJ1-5	CASSPTGAHQPQHF	TGTGCCAGCAGCCCTACAGGGGCGCATCAGCCCCAGCATTTT
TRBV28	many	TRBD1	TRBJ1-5	CASSMTGGSNQPQHF	TGTGCCAGCAGCATGACAGGGGGGAGCAATCAGCCCCAGCATTTT
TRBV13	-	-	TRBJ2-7	CASDSPAGRYEQYF	TGTGCCAGCGACTCGCCGGCAGGGAGGTACGAGCAGTACTTC
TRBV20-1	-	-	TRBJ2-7	CSAGGDRLYEQYF	TGCAGTGCGGGGGGCGACAGACTCTACGAGCAGTACTTC
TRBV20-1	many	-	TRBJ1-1	CSARLRVNTEAFF	TGCAGTGCTAGACTGAGGGTGAACACTGAAGCTTTCTTT
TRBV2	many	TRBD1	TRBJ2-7	CASSDRDRGSYEQYF	TGTGCCAGCAGTGACCGCGACAGGGGTTCCTACGAGCAGTACTTC
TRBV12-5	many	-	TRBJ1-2	CASGLVPHRRYYGYTF	TGTGCTAGTGGTTTGGTACCCCACAGGCGCTACTATGGCTACACCTTC
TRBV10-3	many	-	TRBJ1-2	CATPRTATNGDYGYTF	TGTGCCACCCCTCGGACGGCTACAAACGGTGACTATGGCTACACCTTC
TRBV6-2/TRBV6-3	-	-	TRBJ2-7	CASSLKATAPLQQPYEQYF	TGTGCCAGCTCCCTTAAGGCGACAGCTCCCCTCCAGCAACCCTACGAGCAGTACTTC
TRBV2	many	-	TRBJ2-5	CASSEQLLQETQYF	TGTGCCAGCAGTGAACAACTCCTCCAAGAGACCCAGTACTTC
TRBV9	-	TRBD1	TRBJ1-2	CASSVASGQGNGYTF	TGTGCCAGCAGCGTAGCTTCGGGACAGGGAAATGGCTACACCTTC
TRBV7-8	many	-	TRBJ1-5	CASSADGNQPQHF	TGTGCCAGCAGCGCGGACGGCAATCAGCCCCAGCATTTT
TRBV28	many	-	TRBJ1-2	CASTPLLTTGNYGYTF	TGTGCCAGCACCCCTCTTTTAACTACAGGGAACTATGGCTACACCTTC
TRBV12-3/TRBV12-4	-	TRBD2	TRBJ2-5	CASIKGTSGGTQYF	TGTGCCAGCATTAAAGGGACTAGCGGGGGGACCCAGTACTTC
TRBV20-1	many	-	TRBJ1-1	CSAGPPGHNTEAFF	TGCAGTGCAGGCCCCCCCGGCCACAACACTGAAGCTTTCTTT
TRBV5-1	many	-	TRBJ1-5	CASSLTGIGQPQHF	TGTGCCAGCAGTCTTACAGGGATCGGGCAGCCCCAGCATTTT
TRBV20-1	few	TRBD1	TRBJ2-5	CSARDPQGGETKYF	TGCAGTGCTAGAGATCCACAGGGGGGAGAGACCAAGTACTTC
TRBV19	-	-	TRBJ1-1	CASSPRVNMNTEAFF	TGTGCCAGTAGTCCCAGGGTCAACATGAACACTGAAGCTTTCTTT
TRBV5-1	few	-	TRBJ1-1	CASSLMGRFSLMNTEAFF	TGCGCCAGCAGCTTGATGGGGAGGTTTAGTCTTATGAACACTGAAGCTTTCTTT
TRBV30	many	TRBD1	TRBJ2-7	CAWRDRGVSGYEQYF	TGTGCCTGGAGGGACAGGGGAGTAAGTGGCTACGAGCAGTACTTC
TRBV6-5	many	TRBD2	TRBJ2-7	CASRASGSSYEQYF	TGTGCCAGCCGAGCTAGCGGGAGCTCCTACGAGCAGTACTTC